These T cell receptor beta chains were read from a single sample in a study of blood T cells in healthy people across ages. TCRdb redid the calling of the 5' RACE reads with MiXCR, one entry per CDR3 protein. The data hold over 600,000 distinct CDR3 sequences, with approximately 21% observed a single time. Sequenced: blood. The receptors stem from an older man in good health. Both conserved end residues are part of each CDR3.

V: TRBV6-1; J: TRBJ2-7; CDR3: CASSERGERNYEQYF
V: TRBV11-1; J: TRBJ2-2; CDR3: CASSLTGGHTGELFF
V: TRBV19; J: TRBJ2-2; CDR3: CASTRGDRTGPTGELFF
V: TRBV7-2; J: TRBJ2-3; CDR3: CASSLVAGDVYAQYF
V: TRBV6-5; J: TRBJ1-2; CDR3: CASSYGRGPNYGYTF
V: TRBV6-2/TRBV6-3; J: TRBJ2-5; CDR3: CASHGAQPKETQYF
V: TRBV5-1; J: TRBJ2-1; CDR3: CASSLDPGMSYNEQFF
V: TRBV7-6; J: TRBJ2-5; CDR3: CASSPQVRWAQYF
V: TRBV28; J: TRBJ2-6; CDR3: CASSLGGHISGANVLTF
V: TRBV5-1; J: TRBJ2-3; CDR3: CASSTGRAGTDTQYF
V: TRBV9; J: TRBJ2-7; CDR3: CASSVDPGSFYEQYF
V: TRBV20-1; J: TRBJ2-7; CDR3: CSASELAEFRQYF
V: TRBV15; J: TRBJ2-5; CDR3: CATSRDPPSVGETQYF
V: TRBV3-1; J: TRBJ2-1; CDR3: CASSQARDSSSYNEQFF
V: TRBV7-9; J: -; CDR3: CASSRRGQGIAYEQYF
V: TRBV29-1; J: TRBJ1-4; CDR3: CSVGQGHEKLFF
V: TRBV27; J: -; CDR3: CASRTFPGVNEQFF
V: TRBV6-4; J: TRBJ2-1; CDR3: CASSAAGPDDEQFF
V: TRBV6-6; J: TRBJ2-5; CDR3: CASSHPQGQNQETQYF
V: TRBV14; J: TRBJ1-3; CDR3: CASSPGPPHAGTIYF
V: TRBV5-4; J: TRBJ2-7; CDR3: CASSVGTGLEQYF
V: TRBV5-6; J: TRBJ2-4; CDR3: CANSLSSGTPKNIQYF
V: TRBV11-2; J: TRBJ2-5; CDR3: CASRVGQDHETQYF
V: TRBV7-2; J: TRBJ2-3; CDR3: CASSLGTSGSFITDTQYF
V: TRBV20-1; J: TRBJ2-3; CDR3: CSAPRLTGGTTDTQYF
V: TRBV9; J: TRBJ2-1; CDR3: CASSGGAQGYNEQFF
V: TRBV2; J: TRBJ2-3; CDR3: CASRGGLAGGIDTQYF
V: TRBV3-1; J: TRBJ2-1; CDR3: CASSHRGAENEQFF
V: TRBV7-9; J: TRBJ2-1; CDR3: CASSLTAGGSYNEQFF
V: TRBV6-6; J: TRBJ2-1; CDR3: CAIARLGNEQFF
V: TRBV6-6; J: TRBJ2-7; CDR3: CASSYLGGYEQYF
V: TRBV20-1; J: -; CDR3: CSARMFAGPSLGEQFF
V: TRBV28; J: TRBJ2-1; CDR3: CASSLITLRAQGNEQFF
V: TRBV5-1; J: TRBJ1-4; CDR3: CASSPTGINEKLFF
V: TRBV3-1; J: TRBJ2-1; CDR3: CASSQRSGSSYNEQFF
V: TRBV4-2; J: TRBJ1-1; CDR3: CASSQGRGDTEAFF
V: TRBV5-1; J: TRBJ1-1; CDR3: CASSLVRGTEAFF
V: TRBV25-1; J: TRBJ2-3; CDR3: CASSEGLAGGHVTDTQYF
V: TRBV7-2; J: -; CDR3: CASSLKFLAGGSEQYF
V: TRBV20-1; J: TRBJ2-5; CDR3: CSARGTSGVEQWFF
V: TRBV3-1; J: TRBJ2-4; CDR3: CASSLSGRARHIQYF
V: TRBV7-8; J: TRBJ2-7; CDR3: CASGYGGQGYYEQYF
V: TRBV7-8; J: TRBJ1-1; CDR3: CASSTGTGQGVQAFF
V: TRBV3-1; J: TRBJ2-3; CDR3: CASSQGQTGPLGTDTQYF
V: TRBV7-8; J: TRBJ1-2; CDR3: CASSFTKGARRYGYTF
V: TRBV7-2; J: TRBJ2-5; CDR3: CASSTTLETQYF
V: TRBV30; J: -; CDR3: CAWITHNEQFF
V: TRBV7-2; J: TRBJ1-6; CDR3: CASSNGPTNSPLHF
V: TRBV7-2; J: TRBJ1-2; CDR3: CASSLVRGAGYTF
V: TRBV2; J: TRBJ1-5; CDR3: CASRGGGSNQPQHF
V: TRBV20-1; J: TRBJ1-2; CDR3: CSARDRGVAKLYTF
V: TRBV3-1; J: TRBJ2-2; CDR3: CASSGAGAVGELFF
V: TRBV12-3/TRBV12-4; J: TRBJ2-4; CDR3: CASSNLAAKNIQYF